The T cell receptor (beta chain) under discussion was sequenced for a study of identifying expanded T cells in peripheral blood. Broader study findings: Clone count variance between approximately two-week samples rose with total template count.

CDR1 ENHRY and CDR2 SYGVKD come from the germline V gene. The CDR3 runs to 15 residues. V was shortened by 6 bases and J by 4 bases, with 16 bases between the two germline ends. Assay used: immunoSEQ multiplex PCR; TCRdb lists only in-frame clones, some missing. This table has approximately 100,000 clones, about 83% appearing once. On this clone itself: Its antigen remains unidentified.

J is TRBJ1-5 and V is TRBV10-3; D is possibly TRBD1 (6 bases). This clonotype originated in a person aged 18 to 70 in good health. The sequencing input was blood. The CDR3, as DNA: TGTGCCATCAGCCCTCTAGGGGGAGGTAATCAGCCCCAGCATTTT. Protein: CAISPLGGGNQPQHF.